The next 2 T cell receptor beta chains were all read from a single sample in a study of tumour-infiltrating T cells in Burkitt lymphoma. Measured with immunoSEQ multiplex PCR; TCRdb has only the in-frame clones, and not every one. The data contain more than 40,000 clones, around 30% of them singletons. The sequenced material came from tumor tissue. The receptor source for this set is a human donor with Burkitt lymphoma.

The table lists this clone with a few counts. CDR3 in amino acids: CASSFKGGSYEQYF. Here the CDR3 DNA reads TGTGCCAGCAGCTTTAAGGGCGGGAGCTACGAGCAGTACTTC. The chain recombines TRBV5-4 with TRBJ2-7, with 7 bases matching TRBD2. J was trimmed by 3 bases and V by 2 bases; bases with no gene match: 5. This CDR3 contains 14 residues. Germline V gene lookup returns CDR1 SGHNT and CDR2 YYREEE (reference sequence). Drawing the rest from reference TRBV5-4 and TRBJ2-7, the complete variable domain is ETGVTQSPTHLIKTRGQQVTLRCSSQSGHNTVSWYQQALGQGPQFIFQYYREEENGRGNFPPRFSGLQFPNYSSELNVNALELDDSALYLCASSFKGGSYEQYFGPGTRLTVT.

The genes are TRBV4-2 and TRBJ2-3; D perhaps matches TRBD2 (6 bases). From germline, CDR1 is LGHNA and CDR2 YNFKEQ. The CDR3 covers 19 residues. Trimming took 1 base from V and 1 from J, leaving 21 bases between them. The CDR3, as DNA: TGTGCCAGCAGCCAAGGACCAGCCATACGGGGGTTTGGCACAGATACGCAGTATTTT. It specifies CASSQGPAIRGFGTDTQYF.